The rows below give T cell receptor beta chains drawn from one sample of a study of radiotherapy plus CTLA-4 blockade in lung cancer. TCRdb keeps only in-frame clones here, not all; method: immunoSEQ multiplex PCR. The sample consists of approximately 53,000 clones, about 85% of them appearing once. The material was peripheral blood, obtained from a patient treated with radiotherapy plus ipilimumab. Receptors originate from a human donor with non-small cell lung cancer whose response to radiotherapy plus ipilimumab could not be evaluated. The CDR3 runs from the conserved cysteine through the conserved F or W. D genes are given only for firm matches. For some rows the clone size is stated as once, few or many, or as a class when expanded; others skip it.

J: TRBJ1-1; V: TRBV4-3; D: -; length: 16; size: -; DNA: TGCGCCAGCAGCCAAGATTTACAGTCCACGAACACTGAAGCTTTCTTT; CDR3: CASSQDLQSTNTEAFF
J: TRBJ2-7; V: TRBV28; D: TRBD2; length: 20; size: -; DNA: TGTGCCAGCAGTTTCACTCCGGGACTAGCGCTAGGGGGGCTAAGCTACGAGCAGTACTTC; CDR3: CASSFTPGLALGGLSYEQYF
J: TRBJ2-7; V: TRBV11-2; D: TRBD2; length: 15; size: -; DNA: TGTGCCAGCAGCTTAGAGGCGGGAGGGCCCTACGAGCAGTACTTC; CDR3: CASSLEAGGPYEQYF
J: TRBJ2-4; V: TRBV7-9; D: -; length: 15; size: -; DNA: TGTGCCAGCAGCTCGTTTTCAGGGGACAAAAACATTCAGTACTTC; CDR3: CASSSFSGDKNIQYF
J: TRBJ2-1; V: TRBV4-1; D: -; length: 19; size: few; DNA: TGCGCCAGCAGCCAAGACGGTAGTAGGAGGGGGCGCGTGTACAATGAGCAGTTCTTC; CDR3: CASSQDGSRRGRVYNEQFF
J: TRBJ2-1; V: TRBV28; D: TRBD2; length: 16; size: -; DNA: TGTGCCAGCAGATATTCGGGACTAGCGTCTTACAATGAGCAGTTCTTC; CDR3: CASRYSGLASYNEQFF
J: TRBJ2-1; V: TRBV19; D: TRBD1; length: 14; size: -; DNA: TGTGCCAGCGCCAGGGGGTTTACCTACAATGAGCAGTTCTTC; CDR3: CASARGFTYNEQFF
J: TRBJ1-5; V: TRBV5-5; D: -; length: 15; size: once; DNA: TGTGCCAGCAGCCGGCTGGCTGGGGAGGATCAGCCCCAGCATTTT; CDR3: CASSRLAGEDQPQHF
J: TRBJ1-1; V: TRBV7-6; D: TRBD1; length: 13; size: -; DNA: TGTGCCAGCAGCCAGCCGGACAGGCCTGAAGCTTTCTTT; CDR3: CASSQPDRPEAFF
J: TRBJ2-7; V: TRBV7-2; D: TRBD1; length: 14; size: -; DNA: TGTGCCAGCAGCTGGACAGGTGGCTCCTACGAGCAGTACTTC; CDR3: CASSWTGGSYEQYF
J: TRBJ1-1; V: TRBV7-8; D: -; length: 14; size: -; DNA: TGTGCCAGCAGCTCCCCGGGACAGAACACTGAAGCTTTCTTT; CDR3: CASSSPGQNTEAFF
J: TRBJ2-2; V: TRBV27; D: -; length: 16; size: -; DNA: TGTGCCAGCAGTTTATCATCCGGGGGGAACACCGGGGAGCTGTTTTTT; CDR3: CASSLSSGGNTGELFF
J: TRBJ1-1; V: TRBV28; D: -; length: 16; size: -; DNA: TGTACCAGCAGTTTCTCCCTCCTACAGGTGAACACTGAAGCTTTCTTT; CDR3: CTSSFSLLQVNTEAFF
J: TRBJ2-1; V: TRBV14; D: -; length: 16; size: -; DNA: TGTGCCAGCAGCCAAGATGGATTAGCGGACTACAATGAGCAGTTCTTC; CDR3: CASSQDGLADYNEQFF
J: TRBJ2-3; V: TRBV28; D: TRBD2; length: 16; size: -; DNA: TGTGCCAGCAGTTCACTAGGCGGGAGTATTTCAGATACGCAGTATTTT; CDR3: CASSSLGGSISDTQYF
J: TRBJ2-1; V: TRBV5-1; D: -; length: 16; size: -; DNA: TGCGCCAGCAGCTTGGTAGCGATGGCGGTCAGGAATGAGCAGTTCTTC; CDR3: CASSLVAMAVRNEQFF
J: TRBJ2-1; V: TRBV5-1; D: TRBD1; length: 15; size: -; DNA: TGCGCCAGCAGCCCGAGAGGGACAGGGGACAATGAGCAGTTCTTC; CDR3: CASSPRGTGDNEQFF
J: TRBJ2-2; V: TRBV21-1; D: -; length: 14; size: -; DNA: TGTGCCAGCAGCAAATGGTGCGGCACCGGGGAGCTGTTTTTT; CDR3: CASSKWCGTGELFF
J: TRBJ2-2; V: TRBV5-4; D: TRBD2; length: 19; size: once; DNA: TGTGCCAGCAGCTTGGGTTTTGGGACTAGCGGGAGTAGGGCCGGGGAGCTGTTTTTT; CDR3: CASSLGFGTSGSRAGELFF
J: TRBJ2-7; V: TRBV2; D: TRBD2; length: 15; size: few; DNA: TGTGCCAGCAGTGGCCCACTAGCGGGACGAGGCGAGCAGTACTTC; CDR3: CASSGPLAGRGEQYF
J: TRBJ1-6; V: TRBV2; D: -; length: 13; size: -; DNA: TGTGCCAGCAGACTCAACGGGAATTCACCCCTCCACTTT; CDR3: CASRLNGNSPLHF
J: TRBJ2-3; V: TRBV7-2; D: -; length: 12; size: -; DNA: TGTGCCAGCAGCTTAGCAGAGATTACGCAGTATTTT; CDR3: CASSLAEITQYF
J: TRBJ2-3; V: TRBV27; D: TRBD1; length: 16; size: -; DNA: TGTGCCAGCAGTTCCATCGGGACAGGGACCGCAGATACGCAGTATTTT; CDR3: CASSSIGTGTADTQYF
J: TRBJ2-7; V: TRBV9; D: TRBD2; length: 16; size: -; DNA: TGTGCCAGCAGCTCTACGACTAGCGGGAGGGCCTATGAGCAGTACTTC; CDR3: CASSSTTSGRAYEQYF
J: TRBJ1-2; V: TRBV10-3; D: TRBD1; length: 15; size: -; DNA: TGTGCCATCAGTGAGGAGGGGGCGGTGGGCTATGGCTACACCTTC; CDR3: CAISEEGAVGYGYTF
J: TRBJ2-7; V: TRBV5-1; D: TRBD1; length: 15; size: -; DNA: TGCGCCAGCAGCTTGGGTGGGCAGGGGGACTACGAGCAGTACTTC; CDR3: CASSLGGQGDYEQYF
J: TRBJ2-2; V: TRBV7-2; D: -; length: 14; size: -; DNA: TGTGCCAGCAGCCGACAGACGAACACCGGGGAGCTGTTTTTT; CDR3: CASSRQTNTGELFF
J: TRBJ2-2; V: TRBV6-1; D: -; length: 15; size: few; DNA: TGTGCCAGCAGGTTCCTCGGAGTAAACACCGGGGAGCTGTTTTTT; CDR3: CASRFLGVNTGELFF
J: TRBJ2-3; V: TRBV10-3; D: TRBD2; length: 16; size: -; DNA: TGTGCCATCAGTGAGGGACTAGCGGGGAGCACAGATACGCAGTATTTT; CDR3: CAISEGLAGSTDTQYF
J: TRBJ2-1; V: TRBV19; D: -; length: 15; size: -; DNA: TGTGCCAGTAGGCGGGAAGCGGTTTCCTACAATGAGCAGTTCTTC; CDR3: CASRREAVSYNEQFF
J: TRBJ2-3; V: TRBV4-3; D: -; length: 16; size: -; DNA: TGCGCCAGCAGCCCAACGCGGGACTTAAGCACAGATACGCAGTATTTT; CDR3: CASSPTRDLSTDTQYF
J: TRBJ1-4; V: TRBV28; D: -; length: 17; size: -; DNA: TGTGCCAGCAGTTCACCTATTGGTCCCCGCACTAATGAAAAACTGTTTTTT; CDR3: CASSSPIGPRTNEKLFF
J: TRBJ1-2; V: TRBV21-1; D: -; length: 16; size: -; DNA: TGTGCCAGCAGCAAAGTTGGACAGGGCCTGTACTATGGCTACACCTTC; CDR3: CASSKVGQGLYYGYTF
J: TRBJ2-1; V: TRBV11-1; D: TRBD2; length: 17; size: -; DNA: TGTGCCAGCAGCTTCGGACTAGCGGGACACAACTACAATGAGCAGTTCTTC; CDR3: CASSFGLAGHNYNEQFF
J: TRBJ1-2; V: TRBV6-5; D: -; length: 16; size: -; DNA: TGTGCCAGCAGTTACGATCGGGACACCTCGTCCTATGGCTACACCTTC; CDR3: CASSYDRDTSSYGYTF
J: TRBJ2-3; V: TRBV7-2; D: -; length: 16; size: -; DNA: TGTGCCAGCAGCTTGGAGGGTACCCTTTACACAGATACGCAGTATTTT; CDR3: CASSLEGTLYTDTQYF
J: TRBJ2-2; V: TRBV7-2; D: -; length: 14; size: -; DNA: TGTGCCAGCAGCTTAGGTGCGGTCACCGGGGAGCTGTTTTTT; CDR3: CASSLGAVTGELFF
J: TRBJ2-1; V: TRBV29-1; D: -; length: 15; size: -; DNA: TGCAGCGTTAAGACCACTCCCGGGATTTACAATGAGCAGTTCTTC; CDR3: CSVKTTPGIYNEQFF
J: TRBJ2-1; V: TRBV28; D: -; length: 15; size: -; DNA: TGTGCCAGCAGTTTTTCAGGGGAGGGCCTCTATGAGCAGTTCTTC; CDR3: CASSFSGEGLYEQFF
J: TRBJ1-5; V: TRBV7-9; D: -; length: 14; size: -; DNA: TGTGCCAGCAGCCAAAACAGGGAACCTCAGCCCCAGCATTTT; CDR3: CASSQNREPQPQHF
J: TRBJ1-2; V: TRBV7-9; D: TRBD1; length: 17; size: -; DNA: TGTGCCAGCAGCTACCCGGGACAGAGGGCGAAGGGCTATGGCTACACCTTC; CDR3: CASSYPGQRAKGYGYTF
J: TRBJ2-1; V: TRBV4-2; D: -; length: 18; size: -; DNA: TGTGCCAGCAGCCAGAGGGCCGGGGAGCCTGGCTTCTACAATGAGCAGTTCTTC; CDR3: CASSQRAGEPGFYNEQFF
J: TRBJ2-1; V: TRBV15; D: -; length: 16; size: -; DNA: TGTGCCACCAGCAGAGGAGGGACAAGTGATCCCAATGAGCAGTTCTTC; CDR3: CATSRGGTSDPNEQFF
J: TRBJ2-5; V: TRBV9; D: TRBD2; length: 16; size: -; DNA: TGTGCCAGCAGCGTCGGACTAGCGGGAGTACAAGAGACCCAGTACTTC; CDR3: CASSVGLAGVQETQYF
J: TRBJ2-5; V: TRBV7-2; D: TRBD2; length: 17; size: -; DNA: TGTGCCAGCAGCCCCATGGGACTAGCGGGAGGGCGAGAGACCCAGTACTTC; CDR3: CASSPMGLAGGRETQYF
J: TRBJ1-1; V: TRBV6-5; D: TRBD1; length: 16; size: few; DNA: TGTGCCAGCAGTTCAAGGGACAGGGATATGAACACTGAAGCTTTCTTT; CDR3: CASSSRDRDMNTEAFF
J: TRBJ2-2; V: TRBV18; D: -; length: 14; size: -; DNA: TGTGCCAGCTCACCAGGCTCGGGGGCCGGGGAGCTGTTTTTT; CDR3: CASSPGSGAGELFF
J: TRBJ1-3; V: TRBV7-2; D: -; length: 16; size: -; DNA: TGTGCCAGCAGCTTAAACAGAGCGGGATCTGGAAACACCATATATTTT; CDR3: CASSLNRAGSGNTIYF
J: TRBJ1-1; V: TRBV28; D: TRBD1; length: 16; size: -; DNA: TGTGCCAGCAGTACGGGGACAGGGGGCTACGTAACTGAAGCTTTCTTT; CDR3: CASSTGTGGYVTEAFF
J: TRBJ1-2; V: TRBV2; D: TRBD1; length: 15; size: -; DNA: TGTGCCACCAATCAAGGGACAGGGAGGGCCTATGGCTACACCTTC; CDR3: CATNQGTGRAYGYTF
J: TRBJ1-2; V: TRBV7-2; D: -; length: 11; size: -; DNA: TGTGCCAGCAGCTTAGTATCTGGCTACACCTTC; CDR3: CASSLVSGYTF
J: TRBJ1-2; V: TRBV2; D: TRBD1; length: 14; size: once; DNA: TGTGCCAGCAGTGCAGGGGGGACGGGCTATGGCTACACCTTC; CDR3: CASSAGGTGYGYTF
J: TRBJ2-3; V: TRBV21-1; D: -; length: 18; size: -; DNA: TGTGCCAGCAGCAAAGAATGTGCTAGCGGGTACTGCACAGATACGCAGTATTTT; CDR3: CASSKECASGYCTDTQYF
J: TRBJ1-5; V: TRBV15; D: -; length: 15; size: -; DNA: TGTGCCACCAGCAGAGATGGGGGGTTAGGTCAGCCCCAGCATTTT; CDR3: CATSRDGGLGQPQHF
J: TRBJ1-6; V: TRBV28; D: -; length: 16; size: -; DNA: TGTGCCAGCAGTCTCCCCAAGGGGCGCGGAAATTCACCCCTCCACTTT; CDR3: CASSLPKGRGNSPLHF
J: TRBJ1-5; V: TRBV2; D: -; length: 11; size: -; DNA: TGTGCCAGCGGGGCAAATCAGCCCCAGCATTTT; CDR3: CASGANQPQHF
J: TRBJ2-5; V: TRBV2; D: TRBD2; length: 15; size: -; DNA: TGTGCCAGCAGGCCTAGCGGGAGGGCCCGGGAGACCCAGTACTTC; CDR3: CASRPSGRARETQYF
J: TRBJ2-7; V: TRBV6-7; D: TRBD2; length: 14; size: -; DNA: TGTGCCAGCAGTTGCTCTAGCGGGGTGTACGAGCAGTACTTC; CDR3: CASSCSSGVYEQYF
J: TRBJ1-5; V: TRBV28; D: TRBD1; length: 21; size: once; DNA: TGTGCCAGCAGTTTATCTAAAGAGGCCGGCTGGTGGGACAGGTTAAGTCAGCCCCAGCATTTT; CDR3: CASSLSKEAGWWDRLSQPQHF
J: TRBJ1-4; V: TRBV7-9; D: -; length: 14; size: -; DNA: TGTGCCAGCGATACGGGGTCAACTAATGAAAAACTGTTTTTT; CDR3: CASDTGSTNEKLFF